This T cell receptor (beta chain) stems from a study of beta chain features in type 1 diabetes. Study in general: Investigators examined 107,917,701 sorted cells across all samples. General observations from the study: Shorter TCRB CDR3s, moderately but significantly so, were found in Type 1 diabetes patients in all four CD4+ subsets.

Based on CD45RO/CCR7/CD25/CD127/CD95/CD27, CD4+ regulatory, stem cell-like memory, naive and central memory cells were sorted. CDR1 is MDHEN, CDR2 SYDVKM, per germline. The CDR3 sequence is 11 residues long. V lost 3 bases, J lost 7 bases, and 3 bases lay in between. Note on this clone: The antigen is not known.

Expressed TCRB transcripts were sequenced, since all the RNA that had been isolated was reverse transcribed. Some clones are missing from TCRdb's copy, which holds only in-frame ones; the method was immunoSEQ multiplex PCR. The sample contains over 650,000 clones, more than 12% of which appear only once. The sequencing input was naive CD4+ T cells from blood. The receptor was derived from a man between 18 and 29 years old with type 1 diabetes. The chain has TRBV28 and TRBJ2-2; D gene unclear. CDR3 DNA: TGTGCCAGCAGTTTGCGCGGGGAGCTGTTTTTT. It specifies CASSLRGELFF.